A selection of T cell receptor beta chains follows, all from one sample in a study of early T cells in non-severe SARS-CoV-2 infection. TCRdb processed the 5' RACE reads anew with MiXCR; each CDR3 protein has one entry. The repertoire includes roughly 24,000 distinct CDR3 sequences, 3.5% to 5% of them detected once, and 7.5% to 10% sits in the top ten. The sequenced sample was whole blood. These receptors were taken from an adult who was a healthcare worker with PCR-confirmed SARS-CoV-2 infection or an uninfected control (not recorded which). The CDR3 runs from the conserved cysteine through the conserved F or W. Fields, in order: V gene, CDR3 length, J gene, D gene, clone size, CDR3 DNA, CDR3 protein. The D gene is left open where the match is weak. Clone size is given for some rows only: seen once, a few or many times, or a class if the clone is expanded.

v_call: TRBV13; cdr3_length: 14; j_call: TRBJ1-1; d_call: .; clone_size: many; cdr3_nt: TGTGCCAGCAGCTTAGAGGGGGTAATAGAGGAAGCTTTCTTT; cdr3_aa: CASSLEGVIEEAFF
v_call: TRBV3-1; cdr3_length: 13; j_call: TRBJ2-5; d_call: .; clone_size: medium-sized; cdr3_nt: TGTGCCAGCAGCCAATTTAACGGGGAGACCCAGTACTTC; cdr3_aa: CASSQFNGETQYF
v_call: TRBV27; cdr3_length: 16; j_call: TRBJ1-5; d_call: TRBD1; clone_size: medium-sized; cdr3_nt: TGTGCCAGCAGTCAAGGGACAGATAATAGCAATCAGCCCCAGCATTTT; cdr3_aa: CASSQGTDNSNQPQHF
v_call: TRBV5-6; cdr3_length: 15; j_call: TRBJ2-2; d_call: .; clone_size: many; cdr3_nt: TGTGCCAGCAGCTTACCGGGCGCCAGAACCGGGGAGCTGTTTTTT; cdr3_aa: CASSLPGARTGELFF
v_call: TRBV7-9; cdr3_length: 16; j_call: TRBJ2-7; d_call: TRBD1; clone_size: medium-sized; cdr3_nt: TGTGCCAGCAGCACCCGGACAGGGGGTATCACCTACGAGCAGTACTTC; cdr3_aa: CASSTRTGGITYEQYF
v_call: TRBV7-6; cdr3_length: 15; j_call: TRBJ2-7; d_call: .; clone_size: .; cdr3_nt: TGTGCCAGCAGCGTCGGAGGGCCGTCTTCCTACGAGCAGTACTTC; cdr3_aa: CASSVGGPSSYEQYF
v_call: TRBV29-1; cdr3_length: 13; j_call: TRBJ2-7; d_call: TRBD1; clone_size: .; cdr3_nt: TGCAGCGTGGGGGGACAGGGAAGTGACGAGCAGTACTTC; cdr3_aa: CSVGGQGSDEQYF
v_call: TRBV28; cdr3_length: 14; j_call: TRBJ2-7; d_call: .; clone_size: .; cdr3_nt: TGTGCCAGCAGTTTATGGGGATGGGAGTACGAGCAGTACTTC; cdr3_aa: CASSLWGWEYEQYF
v_call: TRBV28; cdr3_length: 13; j_call: TRBJ2-5; d_call: .; clone_size: many; cdr3_nt: TGTGCCAGCAGTCCCGGGACTCAAGAGACCCAGTACTTC; cdr3_aa: CASSPGTQETQYF
v_call: TRBV11-2; cdr3_length: 11; j_call: TRBJ2-5; d_call: .; clone_size: few; cdr3_nt: TGTGCCAGCAGCCGAGGGGAGACCCAGTACTTC; cdr3_aa: CASSRGETQYF
v_call: TRBV18; cdr3_length: 13; j_call: TRBJ2-1; d_call: TRBD1; clone_size: .; cdr3_nt: TGTGCCAGCTCAACTCAGGGGGCTAGTGAGCAGTTCTTC; cdr3_aa: CASSTQGASEQFF
v_call: TRBV7-2; cdr3_length: 15; j_call: TRBJ2-1; d_call: TRBD2; clone_size: many; cdr3_nt: TGTGCCAGCAGCTCCTTAGCGGGGGGGCTGGGGGAGCAGTTCTTC; cdr3_aa: CASSSLAGGLGEQFF
v_call: TRBV18; cdr3_length: 15; j_call: TRBJ2-7; d_call: TRBD2; clone_size: .; cdr3_nt: TGTGCCAGCTCACCACGAGGTAGCGGGGGGCACGAGCAGTACTTC; cdr3_aa: CASSPRGSGGHEQYF
v_call: TRBV4-2; cdr3_length: 16; j_call: TRBJ1-2; d_call: .; clone_size: .; cdr3_nt: TGTGCCAGCAGCCAGGCCGGGGGGAGAAAGGGGTATGGCTACACCTTC; cdr3_aa: CASSQAGGRKGYGYTF
v_call: TRBV24-1; cdr3_length: 16; j_call: TRBJ2-1; d_call: .; clone_size: many; cdr3_nt: TGTGCCACCAGTGATTTGGGACAAGCCGGTTACAATGAGCAGTTCTTC; cdr3_aa: CATSDLGQAGYNEQFF
v_call: TRBV7-2; cdr3_length: 15; j_call: TRBJ2-1; d_call: TRBD1; clone_size: many; cdr3_nt: TGTGCCAGCAGGGCCGGGACAGGGGGCTGGGGTGAGCAGTTCTTC; cdr3_aa: CASRAGTGGWGEQFF
v_call: TRBV12-5; cdr3_length: 13; j_call: TRBJ1-2; d_call: TRBD1; clone_size: many; cdr3_nt: TGTGCTAGTGGGTATACAGGGGGCCATGGCTACACCTTC; cdr3_aa: CASGYTGGHGYTF
v_call: TRBV30; cdr3_length: 18; j_call: TRBJ2-1; d_call: TRBD2; clone_size: many; cdr3_nt: TGTGCCTGGAGAGATAAGAGCGGGGGGCCGAGCTCCTACAATGAGCAGTTCTTC; cdr3_aa: CAWRDKSGGPSSYNEQFF
v_call: TRBV7-9; cdr3_length: 15; j_call: TRBJ2-7; d_call: .; clone_size: .; cdr3_nt: TGTGCCAGCAGCTTAACAATCGGGGTTCGGAACGAGCAGTACTTC; cdr3_aa: CASSLTIGVRNEQYF
v_call: TRBV7-2; cdr3_length: 12; j_call: TRBJ1-4; d_call: .; clone_size: medium-sized; cdr3_nt: TGTGCCAGCAGCCCGCAGGGGGAAAAACTGTTTTTT; cdr3_aa: CASSPQGEKLFF
v_call: TRBV4-2; cdr3_length: 13; j_call: TRBJ2-2; d_call: .; clone_size: many; cdr3_nt: TGTGCCAGCAGCCAAGATCTGACCGGGGAGCTGTTTTTT; cdr3_aa: CASSQDLTGELFF
v_call: TRBV19; cdr3_length: 17; j_call: TRBJ2-3; d_call: TRBD1; clone_size: many; cdr3_nt: TGTGCCAGTAGTATTGGGACAGGGAGGATGCGCACAGATACGCAGTATTTT; cdr3_aa: CASSIGTGRMRTDTQYF
v_call: TRBV7-9; cdr3_length: 16; j_call: TRBJ2-5; d_call: .; clone_size: .; cdr3_nt: TGTGCCAGCAGCTTATACAGGGCGCTCCAGGGTGAGACCCAGTACTTC; cdr3_aa: CASSLYRALQGETQYF
v_call: TRBV5-4; cdr3_length: 14; j_call: TRBJ1-1; d_call: .; clone_size: many; cdr3_nt: TGTGCCAGCAGCTTGGGCCTAAGGAACACTGAAGCTTTCTTT; cdr3_aa: CASSLGLRNTEAFF
v_call: TRBV27; cdr3_length: 14; j_call: TRBJ1-1; d_call: .; clone_size: many; cdr3_nt: TGTGCCAGCAGTCCGGGTGGACGGATTGGAGCAGCTTTCTTT; cdr3_aa: CASSPGGRIGAAFF
v_call: TRBV7-3; cdr3_length: 15; j_call: TRBJ2-3; d_call: .; clone_size: many; cdr3_nt: TGTGCCAGCAGCTTAGTTAGCGGTCAGGCAGATACGCAGTATTTT; cdr3_aa: CASSLVSGQADTQYF
v_call: TRBV28; cdr3_length: 15; j_call: TRBJ2-1; d_call: .; clone_size: many; cdr3_nt: TGTGCCAGCAGTCCCCGGGACACGGATAGGAATGAGCAGTTCTTC; cdr3_aa: CASSPRDTDRNEQFF
v_call: TRBV11-2; cdr3_length: 16; j_call: TRBJ2-1; d_call: TRBD2; clone_size: .; cdr3_nt: TGTGCCAGCAGCTTTTTACTAGCGGGGGGGCATAATGAGCAGTTCTTC; cdr3_aa: CASSFLLAGGHNEQFF
v_call: TRBV4-1; cdr3_length: 18; j_call: TRBJ2-2; d_call: .; clone_size: many; cdr3_nt: TGCGCCAGCGTCCCCGAACCAGGGTCCGGACCAGGGGCCGGGGAGCTGTTTTTT; cdr3_aa: CASVPEPGSGPGAGELFF